This record covers a single TCR beta chain. Participants spanned ages about 18 to 100 years and resided in 24 US areas. Cohort allocation depended upon clinical history that participants reported. Germline values: CDR1 MNHEY, CDR2 SMNVEV (reference sequence). The CDR3 is 14 residues long. Trimming cost V 0 bases and J 6 bases, with 9 bases left between them. This specimen belongs to a study of blood T cell repertoires in COVID-19. Whole-study context: Collection of acute and convalescent COVID-19 samples took place in the United States, Italy and Spain. In each case, the material was cDNA or gDNA derived from T cells, B-cell-depleted T cells, or PBMCs.

The protocol was immunoSEQ multiplex PCR, while the TCRdb copy is restricted to in-frame clones and leaves out a portion. The sample includes about 440,000 clones, approximately 90% of them seen just once. The sequenced material came from PBMCs or T cells enriched from blood (not recorded which). The chain employs TRBV27 and TRBJ1-5, with D unclear. The source of this sequence is a woman between 18 and 29 years old with acute COVID-19. In nucleotides, the CDR3 is TGTGCCAGCAGTTTATCGATGCCCGGTCAGCCCCAGCATTTT. It is translated as CASSLSMPGQPQHF.